The TCR beta chain described here comes from a study of blood T cell repertoires in COVID-19. The CDR3 consists of 16 residues. The V gene lost 0 bases and the J gene lost 5 bases, with 16 bases spanning the gap. Germline CDR1 is SGHTS and CDR2 is YDEGEE. Sequencing was performed with immunoSEQ multiplex PCR; in TCRdb, only in-frame clones are kept and a portion is missing. Of 150,000 to 200,000 clones listed, about 88% are singletons. Sequences were obtained from peripheral blood. J is TRBJ2-3 and V is TRBV5-8, with a possible D match to TRBD2 (7 bases). The clonotype was recovered from a middle-aged man with active or convalescent COVID-19. The CDR3 DNA sequence: TGTGCCAGCAGCTTGGTAAGCCGGGGGGCGCGAGATACGCAGTATTTT. Its protein product is CASSLVSRGARDTQYF.